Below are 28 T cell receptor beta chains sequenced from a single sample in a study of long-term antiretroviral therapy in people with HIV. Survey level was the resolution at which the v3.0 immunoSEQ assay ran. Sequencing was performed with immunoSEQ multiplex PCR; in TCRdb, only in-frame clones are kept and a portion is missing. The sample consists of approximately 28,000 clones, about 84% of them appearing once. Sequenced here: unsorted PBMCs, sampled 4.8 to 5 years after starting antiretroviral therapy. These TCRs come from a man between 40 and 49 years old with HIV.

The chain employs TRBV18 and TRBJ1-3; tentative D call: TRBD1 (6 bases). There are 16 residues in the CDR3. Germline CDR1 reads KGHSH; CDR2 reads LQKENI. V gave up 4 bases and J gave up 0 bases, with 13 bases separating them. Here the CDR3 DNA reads TGTGCCAGCTCACTTTGGACAGTGAGCTCTGGAAACACCATATATTTT. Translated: CASSLWTVSSGNTIYF.

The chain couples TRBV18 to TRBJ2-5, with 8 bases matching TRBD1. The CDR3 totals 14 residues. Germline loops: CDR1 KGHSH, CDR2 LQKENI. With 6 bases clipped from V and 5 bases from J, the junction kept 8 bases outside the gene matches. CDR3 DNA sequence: TGTGCCAGCTCCCCCGGGACAGGAGGGGAGACCCAGTACTTC. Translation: CASSPGTGGETQYF.

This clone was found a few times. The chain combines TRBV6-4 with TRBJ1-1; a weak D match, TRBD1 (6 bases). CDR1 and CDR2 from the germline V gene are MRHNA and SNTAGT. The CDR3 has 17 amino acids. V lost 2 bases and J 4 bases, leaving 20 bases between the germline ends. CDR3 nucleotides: TGTGCCAGCAGTGACGGGGATCGCAGGGGATCGGGCACTGAAGCTTTCTTT. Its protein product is CASSDGDRRGSGTEAFF.

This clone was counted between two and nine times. CDR3 nucleotides: TGTGCCAGCACTGAGCAGCGACATGAGCTGTTTTTT. The encoded protein is CASTEQRHELFF. V gene TRBV6-6 combines with J gene TRBJ2-2, with no clear D. The V gene's germline CDR1 is MNHNY and CDR2 SVGAGI (reference sequence). The CDR3 has 12 amino acids. The ends were cut back, 7 bases at V and 11 bases at J, with 14 bases in the middle.

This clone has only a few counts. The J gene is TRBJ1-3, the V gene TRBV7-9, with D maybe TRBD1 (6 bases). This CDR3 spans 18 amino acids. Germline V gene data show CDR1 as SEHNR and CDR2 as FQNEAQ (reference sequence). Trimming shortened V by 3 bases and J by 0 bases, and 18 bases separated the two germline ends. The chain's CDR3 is CASSFGGAYRDSGNTIYF. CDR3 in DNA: TGTGCCAGCAGCTTTGGGGGGGCATACAGAGACTCTGGAAACACCATATATTTT.

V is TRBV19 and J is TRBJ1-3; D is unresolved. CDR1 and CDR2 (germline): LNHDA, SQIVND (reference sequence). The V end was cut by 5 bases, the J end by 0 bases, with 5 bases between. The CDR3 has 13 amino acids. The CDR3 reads CASSWSSGNTIYF. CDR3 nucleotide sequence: TGTGCCAGTAGTTGGTCCTCTGGAAACACCATATATTTT.

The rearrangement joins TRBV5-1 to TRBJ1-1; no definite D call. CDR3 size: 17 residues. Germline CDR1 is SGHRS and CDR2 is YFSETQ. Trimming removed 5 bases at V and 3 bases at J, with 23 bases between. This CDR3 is CASSYLSVEEWDTEAFF. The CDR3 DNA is TGCGCCAGCAGTTATCTAAGCGTCGAGGAGTGGGACACTGAAGCTTTCTTT.

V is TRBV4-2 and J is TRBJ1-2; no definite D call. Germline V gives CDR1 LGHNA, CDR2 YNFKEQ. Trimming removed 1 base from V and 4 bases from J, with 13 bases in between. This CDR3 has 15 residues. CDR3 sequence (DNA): TGTGCCAGCAGCCAAGTCGTAGCAGAAGGCTATGGCTACACCTTC. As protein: CASSQVVAEGYGYTF.

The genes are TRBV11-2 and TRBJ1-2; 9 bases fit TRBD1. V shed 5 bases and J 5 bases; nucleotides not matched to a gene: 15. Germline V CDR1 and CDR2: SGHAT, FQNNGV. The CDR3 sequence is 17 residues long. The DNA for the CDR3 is TGTGCCAGCAGCCAACCCCCCTACGGACAGGGGCTTTATGGCTACACCTTC. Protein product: CASSQPPYGQGLYGYTF.

CDR3 sequence: CASIKQGAQSYEQYF. The CDR3 region has the DNA TGTGCCAGCATCAAACAGGGGGCGCAGTCCTACGAGCAGTACTTC. This chain connects TRBV28 to TRBJ2-7; TRBD1 agrees at 9 bases. Germline lookup yields CDR1 MDHEN and CDR2 SYDVKM. The junction had 8 bases not matched to a gene; V was cut back by 7 bases and J by 1 base. This CDR3 comprises 15 residues.

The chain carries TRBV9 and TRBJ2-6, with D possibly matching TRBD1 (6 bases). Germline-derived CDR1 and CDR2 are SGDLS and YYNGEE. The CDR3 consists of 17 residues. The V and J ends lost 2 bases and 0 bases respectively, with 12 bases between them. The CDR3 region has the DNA TGTGCCAGCAGCGTGGACAGTGATTACTCTGGGGCCAACGTCCTGACTTTC. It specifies CASSVDSDYSGANVLTF.

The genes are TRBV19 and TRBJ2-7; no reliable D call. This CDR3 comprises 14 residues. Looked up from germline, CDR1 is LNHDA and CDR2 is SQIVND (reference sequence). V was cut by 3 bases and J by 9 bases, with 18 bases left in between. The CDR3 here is CASSIGGESSRQYF. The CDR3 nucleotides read TGTGCCAGTAGTATCGGCGGTGAGTCATCGCGGCAGTACTTC.

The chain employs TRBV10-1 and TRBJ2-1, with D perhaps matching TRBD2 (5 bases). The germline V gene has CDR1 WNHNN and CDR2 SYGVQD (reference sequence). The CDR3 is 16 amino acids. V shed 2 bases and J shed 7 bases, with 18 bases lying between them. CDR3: CASSEDGQLGVNEQFF. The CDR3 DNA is TGCGCCAGCAGTGAGGATGGCCAGCTGGGAGTTAATGAGCAGTTCTTC.

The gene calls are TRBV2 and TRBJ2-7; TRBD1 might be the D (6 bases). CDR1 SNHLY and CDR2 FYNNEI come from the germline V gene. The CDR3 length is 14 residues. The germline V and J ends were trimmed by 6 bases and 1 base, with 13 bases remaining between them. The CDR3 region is CASSLRDTSYEQYF. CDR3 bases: TGTGCCAGCAGCCTACGGGACACATCCTACGAGCAGTACTTC.

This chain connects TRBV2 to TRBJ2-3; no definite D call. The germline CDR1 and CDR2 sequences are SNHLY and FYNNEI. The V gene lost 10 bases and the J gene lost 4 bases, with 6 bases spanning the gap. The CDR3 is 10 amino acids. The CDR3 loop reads CATSPDTQYF. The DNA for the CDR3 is TGTGCCACCTCCCCAGATACGCAGTATTTT. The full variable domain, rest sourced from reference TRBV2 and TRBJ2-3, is EPEVTQTPSHQVTQMGQEVILRCVPISNHLYFYWYRQILGQKVEFLVSFYNNEISEKSEIFDDQFSVERPDGSNFTLKIRSTKLEDSAMYFCATSPDTQYFGPGTRLTVL.

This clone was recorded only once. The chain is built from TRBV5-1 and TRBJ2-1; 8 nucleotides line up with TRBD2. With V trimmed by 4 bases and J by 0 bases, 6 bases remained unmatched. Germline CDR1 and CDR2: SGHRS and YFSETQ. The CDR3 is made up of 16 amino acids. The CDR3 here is CASSPGLVVSYNEQFF. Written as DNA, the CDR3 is TGCGCCAGCAGCCCGGGACTAGTAGTCTCCTACAATGAGCAGTTCTTC.

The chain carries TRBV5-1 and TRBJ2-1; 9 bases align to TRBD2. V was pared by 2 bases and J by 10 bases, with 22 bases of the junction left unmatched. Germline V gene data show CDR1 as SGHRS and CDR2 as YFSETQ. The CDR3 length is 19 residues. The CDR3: CASSLLEFSGSRQSREQFF. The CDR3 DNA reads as TGCGCCAGCAGCTTACTTGAATTTAGCGGGAGCCGTCAATCCCGGGAGCAGTTCTTC.

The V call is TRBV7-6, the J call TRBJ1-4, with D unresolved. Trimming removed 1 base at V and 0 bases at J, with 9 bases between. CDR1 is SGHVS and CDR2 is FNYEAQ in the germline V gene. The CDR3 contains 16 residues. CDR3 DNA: TGTGCCAGCAGCTTAGATTCGGGTGCAACTAATGAAAAACTGTTTTTT. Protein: CASSLDSGATNEKLFF.

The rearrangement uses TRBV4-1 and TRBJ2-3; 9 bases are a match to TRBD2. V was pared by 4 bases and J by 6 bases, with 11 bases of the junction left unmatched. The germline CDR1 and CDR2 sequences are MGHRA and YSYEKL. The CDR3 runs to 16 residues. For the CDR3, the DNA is TGCGCCAGCAGCCTTTTGCGGGAGGGCCTTTGGGATACGCAGTATTTT. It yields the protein CASSLLREGLWDTQYF.

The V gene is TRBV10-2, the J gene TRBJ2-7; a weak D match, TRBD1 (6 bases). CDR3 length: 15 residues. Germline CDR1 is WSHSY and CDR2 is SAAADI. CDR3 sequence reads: CAAFTDSPGGYEQYF. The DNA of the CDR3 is TGCGCAGCTTTTACGGACAGTCCCGGCGGGTACGAGCAGTACTTC.

CDR3 region: CASSSPPTGIQETQYF. For the CDR3, the DNA is TGTGCCAGCAGCTCCCCCCCTACAGGTATCCAAGAGACCCAGTACTTC. The chain uses TRBV7-9 and TRBJ2-5, with a tentative D call TRBD1 (5 bases). CDR1 SEHNR and CDR2 FQNEAQ come from the germline V gene (reference sequence). V was clipped by 4 bases and J by 1 base, with 16 bases between them. The CDR3 runs to 16 residues.

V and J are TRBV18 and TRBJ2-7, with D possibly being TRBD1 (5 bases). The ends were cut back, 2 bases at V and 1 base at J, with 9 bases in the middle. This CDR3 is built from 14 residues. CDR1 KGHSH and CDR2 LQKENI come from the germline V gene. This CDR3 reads CASSPGATSYEQYF. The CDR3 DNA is TGTGCCAGCTCACCAGGGGCCACTTCCTACGAGCAGTACTTC.

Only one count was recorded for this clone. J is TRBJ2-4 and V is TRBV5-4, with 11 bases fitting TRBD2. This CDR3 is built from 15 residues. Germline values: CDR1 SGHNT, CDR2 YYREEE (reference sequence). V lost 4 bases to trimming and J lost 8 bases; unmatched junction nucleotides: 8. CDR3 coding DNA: TGTGCCAGCAGCCAAGTGGGACTAGCGGAGGACATTCAGTACTTC. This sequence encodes CASSQVGLAEDIQYF.

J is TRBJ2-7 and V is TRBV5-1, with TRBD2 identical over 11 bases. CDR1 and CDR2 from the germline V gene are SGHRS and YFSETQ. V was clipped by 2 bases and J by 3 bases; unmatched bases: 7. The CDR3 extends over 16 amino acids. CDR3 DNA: TGCGCCAGCAGCTTAGGTGTGGGACTAGCGGTCTACGAGCAGTACTTC. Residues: CASSLGVGLAVYEQYF.

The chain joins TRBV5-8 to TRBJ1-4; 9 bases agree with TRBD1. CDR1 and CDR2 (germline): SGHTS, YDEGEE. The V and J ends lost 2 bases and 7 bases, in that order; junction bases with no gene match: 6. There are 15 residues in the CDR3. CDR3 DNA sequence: TGTGCCAGCAGCTTTCAACAGGGGGCGGGTGAAAAACTGTTTTTT. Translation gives CASSFQQGAGEKLFF.

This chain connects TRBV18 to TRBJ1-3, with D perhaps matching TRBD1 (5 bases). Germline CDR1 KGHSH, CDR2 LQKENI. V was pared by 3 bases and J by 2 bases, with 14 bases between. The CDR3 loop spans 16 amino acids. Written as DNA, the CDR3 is TGTGCCAGCTCACCGGAGTGGGGGAATGCTGGAAACACCATATATTTT. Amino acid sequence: CASSPEWGNAGNTIYF.

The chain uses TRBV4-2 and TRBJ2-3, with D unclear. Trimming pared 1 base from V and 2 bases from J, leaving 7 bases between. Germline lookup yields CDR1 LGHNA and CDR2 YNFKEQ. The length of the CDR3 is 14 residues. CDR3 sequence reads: CASSQGPTTDTQYF. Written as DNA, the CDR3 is TGTGCCAGCAGCCAAGGACCAACCACAGATACGCAGTATTTT.

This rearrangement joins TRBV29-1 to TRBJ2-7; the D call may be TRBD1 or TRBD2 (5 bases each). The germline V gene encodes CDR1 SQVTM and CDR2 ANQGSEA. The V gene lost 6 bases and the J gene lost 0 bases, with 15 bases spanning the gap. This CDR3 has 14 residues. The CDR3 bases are TGCAGCGTCCGCAGGGACGGGAACTCCTACGAGCAGTACTTC. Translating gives CSVRRDGNSYEQYF.